This T cell receptor beta chain was documented in a study of OX40 agonist ivuxolimab in advanced cancers. With regard to the full study: Ivuxolimab was a fully human IgG2 agonistic monoclonal antibody targeting the costimulatory receptor OX40 (CD134). Intravenous ivuxolimab was administered to patients every 2 weeks at six dose levels: 0.01, 0.1, 0.3, 1.5, 3 and 10 mg/kg. Of the 50 or so patients in dose escalation, 19 had hepatocellular carcinoma, some 15 had melanoma, 9 had renal cell carcinoma and 9 had head and neck cancer. In the dose-escalation cohort, around four fifths of patients were male, and the mean age was about 55 years, with a range of roughly 20 to 85. Patients were allowed to have had prior anti-PD-1, anti-PD-L1 or anti-CTLA-4 therapy, and more than 30% of the dose-escalation patients had previously received checkpoint inhibitors. Partial responses occurred in three dose-escalation patients: two with cutaneous melanoma and one with hepatocellular carcinoma. Peripheral TCRbeta sequencing aimed to test whether ivuxolimab altered TCR sequence diversity and caused clonal T-cell expansion. The paper covers the monotherapy dose-escalation part of the phase I ivuxolimab trial, which included N of about 50 patients. On the study overall, not on this receptor specifically: At doses of 0.1 to 3.0 mg/kg, clonal expansion of both CD4+ and CD8+ T cells in blood was seen between baseline and week 6. On average, CD8+ T cells showed more expanded clones than CD4+ T cells after ivuxolimab. In the 0.1-3.0 mg/kg groups, partial responders had among the lowest normalized peripheral clonal expansion, particularly in CD8+ T cells. Antigen specificity was not determined for the clonally expanded peripheral T cells. Low levels of normalized T-cell clonal expansion were also seen in some patients who did not respond.

The trial excluded patients who had a history of autoimmune disease or who were on systemic immunosuppression. Peripheral blood for TCR sequencing was collected from all dose cohorts at baseline, on cycle 4 day 1, and on cycle 7 day 1. Samples came from an open-label, multicenter, first-in-human phase I dose-escalation trial of ivuxolimab. Adults with locally advanced or metastatic melanoma, renal cell carcinoma, hepatocellular carcinoma or head and neck squamous cell carcinoma were enrolled in the trial. Before TCR sequencing, CD4+ T cells and CD8+ T cells were sorted from peripheral blood as separate populations. To sequence the TCRbeta CDR3 region, genomic DNA was isolated from the sorted cells. TCRbeta CDR3 regions were sequenced using the immunoSEQ Assay. Not all clones reach the TCRdb copy of this immuneACCESS table, which keeps in-frame sequences only. Checked studies attribute under half of the gap to unresolved V genes and leave the rest unexplained. Recorded for this sample are roughly 80,000 clones; roughly 84% of them occurred a single time. The top ten clones comprise over 6% of the sample.

Notes on this clone: Its antigen is still unknown. The record has no base qualities; no much larger clone is one base away.

The source is an adult with an advanced solid tumor such as melanoma, head and neck, liver or kidney cancer. This material consisted of CD4+ or CD8+ T cells sorted from blood, taken in a trial of the OX40 agonist ivuxolimab.

The CDR3 corresponds to CASSAQGRGAYEQYF. The DNA sequence is given as TGTGCCAGCAGTGCCCAAGGGAGGGGAGCCTACGAGCAGTACTTC. The rearrangement joined TRBV27 to TRBJ2-7, with 7 bases aligning to TRBD2. As encoded in the germline V gene (reference sequence), CDR1 is MNHEY while CDR2 is SMNVEV. Relative to germline, V is missing 5 bases and J is missing 2 bases, with 9 bases of the junction outside any gene match. Taken from cysteine to phenylalanine, the CDR3 has 15 residues. Left in the record is the CDR3 DNA by itself, 45 bases read in frame from the first base.